This T cell receptor beta chain was identified during a study of OX40 agonist ivuxolimab in advanced cancers. Study as a whole: Ivuxolimab, an agonist antibody against OX40 (CD134), was given to patients.

Assay used: immunoSEQ multiplex PCR; TCRdb lists only in-frame clones, some missing. Counted here are tens of thousands of clones, roughly 87% occurring once; the ten biggest clones make up more than 0.3%. Specimen: CD4+ or CD8+ T cells sorted from blood, collected in a trial of the OX40 agonist ivuxolimab. The sequence was collected from an adult with an advanced solid tumor such as melanoma, head and neck, liver or kidney cancer.

The CDR3 here is CAISTGGEDTQYF. In DNA, the CDR3 is TGTGCCATCTCGACAGGGGGAGAAGATACGCAGTATTTT. The chain links TRBV10-3 to TRBJ2-3; 9 bases line up with TRBD1. The CDR3 consists of 13 residues. Germline V gene sequence: CDR1 ENHRY, CDR2 SYGVKD. After removal of 8 bases from V and 5 bases from J, the junction contained 5 bases not matched to a gene.